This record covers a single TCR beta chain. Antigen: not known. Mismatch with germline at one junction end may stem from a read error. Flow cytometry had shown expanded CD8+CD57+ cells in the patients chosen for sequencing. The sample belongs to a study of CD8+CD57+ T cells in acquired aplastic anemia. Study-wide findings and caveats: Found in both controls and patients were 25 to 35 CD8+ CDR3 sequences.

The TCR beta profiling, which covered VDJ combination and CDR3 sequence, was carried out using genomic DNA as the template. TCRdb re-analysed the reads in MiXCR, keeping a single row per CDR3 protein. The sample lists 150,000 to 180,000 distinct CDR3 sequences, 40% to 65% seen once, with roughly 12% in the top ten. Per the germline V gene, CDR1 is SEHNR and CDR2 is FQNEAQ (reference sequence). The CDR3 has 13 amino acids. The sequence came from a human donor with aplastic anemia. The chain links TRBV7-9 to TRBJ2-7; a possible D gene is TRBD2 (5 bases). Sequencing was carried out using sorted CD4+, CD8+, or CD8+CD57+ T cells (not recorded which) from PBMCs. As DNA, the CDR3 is TGTGCCGGCAGCTTGAGTAGGAGGAACGAGCAGTACTTC. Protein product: CAGSLSRRNEQYF.